One sample yielded the 27 T cell receptor beta chains listed below, sequenced in a study of graft-versus-host responses after intestinal transplantation. The data were produced by immunoSEQ multiplex PCR, yet TCRdb's version contains in-frame clones alone and is incomplete. There are some 93,000 clones in the sample; 75% to 95% occur only once, and under 0.55% lies in the top ten. No cognate antigen is known for these TCRs. The sample was unstimulated CD8+ T cells sorted from spleen or lymph node cells, taken before intestinal transplant. The receptor set was obtained from a human donor who received an intestinal transplant.

The chain combines TRBV19 with TRBJ2-1; D gene ambiguous. CDR1 LNHDA and CDR2 SQIVND come from the germline V gene (reference sequence). The CDR3 is made up of 13 amino acids. Trimming pared 3 bases from V and 7 bases from J, leaving 10 bases between. The CDR3 region is CASSIELFNEQFF. CDR3 in DNA: TGTGCCAGTAGTATTGAGTTGTTTAATGAGCAGTTCTTC.

The chain couples TRBV28 to TRBJ2-2; 9 bases map to TRBD1. V lost 5 bases and J lost 5; bases outside the gene matches: 6. This CDR3 has 15 residues. CDR1 MDHEN and CDR2 SYDVKM come from the germline V gene. The CDR3 sequence: CASSRTGDRTGELFF. The CDR3 DNA reads as TGTGCCAGCAGTCGGACAGGGGATAGGACCGGGGAGCTGTTTTTT.

The V gene is TRBV4-1, the J gene TRBJ1-1, with a weak D call TRBD1 (5 bases). CDR1 and CDR2 from the germline V gene are MGHRA and YSYEKL. V was pared by 0 bases and J by 5 bases, with 13 bases between. This CDR3 has 15 residues. The CDR3 protein is CASSQDTGEWTEAFF. CDR3 sequence (DNA): TGCGCCAGCAGCCAAGATACAGGCGAATGGACTGAAGCTTTCTTT.

A word on this clone: Within the sample, other DNA sequences also encode this same CDR3. This chain links TRBV5-4 with TRBJ1-3; D is unresolved. Looked up from germline, CDR1 is SGHNT and CDR2 is YYREEE (reference sequence). The CDR3 has 14 amino acids. V was clipped by 1 base and J by 3 bases, with 8 bases between them. This CDR3 reads CASSLRGSGNTIYF. CDR3 bases: TGTGCCAGCAGCTTGCGGGGAAGTGGAAACACCATATATTTT.

The rearrangement joins TRBV7-2 to TRBJ2-6; 7 bases agree with TRBD1. Unmatched junction bases numbered 12, after V lost 8 bases and J lost 8 bases. This CDR3 has 15 amino acids. The V gene's germline CDR1 is SGHTA and CDR2 FQGNSA. The CDR3 reads CASPNIEGATNVLTF. The CDR3 DNA follows: TGTGCCAGCCCAAACATAGAGGGGGCGACCAACGTCCTGACTTTC. The entire variable domain, with the rest obtained from reference TRBV7-2 and TRBJ2-6, is as follows: GAGVSQSPSNKVTEKGKDVELRCDPISGHTALYWYRQSLGQGLEFLIYFQGNSAPDKSGLPSDRFSAERTGGSVSTLTIQRTQQEDSAVYLCASPNIEGATNVLTFGAGSRLTVL.

The chain couples TRBV29-1 to TRBJ1-4; no clear D gene. The V gene lost 3 bases and the J gene lost 7 bases, with 12 bases spanning the gap. Germline values: CDR1 SQVTM, CDR2 ANQGSEA. This CDR3 is 13 amino acids long. CDR3 amino acids: CSVESGRGEKLFF. The CDR3 nucleotides are TGCAGCGTTGAGTCCGGGAGAGGTGAAAAACTGTTTTTT.

V usage is TRBV30 and J usage is TRBJ1-1; 8 nucleotides align to TRBD1. This CDR3 contains 19 residues. CDR1 is GTSNPN, CDR2 SVGIG, per germline (reference sequence). V dropped 2 bases and J dropped 3; count of bases not matched to a gene: 20. The CDR3 DNA is TGTGCCTGGAGTCCATCGGACAGGGACCCAATAGGGGTAGACACTGAAGCTTTCTTT. Protein: CAWSPSDRDPIGVDTEAFF.

The chain joins TRBV4-3 to TRBJ1-1; TRBD1 matches at 8 bases. Germline assignment: CDR1 LGHNA and CDR2 YSLEER. The V and J ends lost 3 bases and 8 bases, in that order; junction bases with no gene match: 5. The CDR3 length is 13 residues. CDR3 nucleotides: TGCGCCAGCAGCCACGAGACAGGGGACGAAGCTTTCTTT. Translated: CASSHETGDEAFF.

This clone was seen only once. V and J are TRBV19 and TRBJ1-2; no clear D. The CDR3 covers 14 residues. V was shortened by 5 bases and J by 2 bases, with 12 bases between the two germline ends. The germline CDR1 and CDR2 sequences are LNHDA and SQIVND (reference sequence). The chain's CDR3 is CASSSGDSNYGYTF. The CDR3 nucleotides read TGTGCCAGTAGTTCGGGAGACTCGAACTATGGCTACACCTTC.

The chain uses TRBV30 and TRBJ2-1; 9 nucleotides line up with TRBD2. This CDR3 is built from 14 residues. CDR1 GTSNPN and CDR2 SVGIG come from the germline V gene (reference sequence). Trimming removed 4 bases from V and 7 bases from J; junction bases left unmatched: 8. The CDR3 protein is CAWTPSGAWNEQFF. CDR3 sequence (DNA): TGTGCCTGGACCCCTAGCGGGGCCTGGAATGAGCAGTTCTTC.

The V gene is TRBV29-1, the J gene TRBJ2-3, with 8 bases lining up with TRBD1. This CDR3 is built from 14 residues. The V gene end was trimmed by 7 bases and the J gene end by 6 bases; junction bases not matched to a gene: 12. The germline V gene has CDR1 SQVTM and CDR2 ANQGSEA. CDR3 loop: CSATGGRDWDTQYF. CDR3 nucleotide sequence: TGCAGCGCAACAGGGGGAAGGGATTGGGATACGCAGTATTTT.

The chain has TRBV7-9 and TRBJ2-7; a possible D gene is TRBD2 (5 bases). Germline CDR1 is SEHNR and CDR2 is FQNEAQ (reference sequence). Trimming took off 1 base at V and 2 bases at J, with 6 bases between the two ends. The CDR3 is 13 amino acids. The CDR3 region is CASSLVGAYEQYF. The DNA for the CDR3 is TGTGCCAGCAGCTTAGTGGGAGCCTACGAGCAGTACTTC.

The J gene is TRBJ1-4, the V gene TRBV19, with no clear D. The CDR3 sequence is 11 residues long. Germline CDR1 reads LNHDA; CDR2 reads SQIVND (reference sequence). V lost 4 bases to trimming and J lost 7 bases, with 4 bases between them. The CDR3 spells CASSTGEKLFF. In nucleotides, the CDR3 is TGTGCCAGTAGTACAGGTGAAAAACTGTTTTTT. Drawing the rest from reference TRBV19 and TRBJ1-4, the complete variable domain is DGGITQSPKYLFRKEGQNVTLSCEQNLNHDAMYWYRQDPGQGLRLIYYSQIVNDFQKGDIAEGYSVSREKKESFPLTVTSAQKNPTAFYLCASSTGEKLFFGSGTQLSVL.

The V call is TRBV9, the J call TRBJ2-3; tentative D call: TRBD1 (6 bases). Germline V lookup: CDR1 SGDLS, CDR2 YYNGEE. This CDR3 is 12 amino acids long. The V end was cut by 8 bases, the J end by 0 bases, with 7 bases between. The CDR3 DNA follows: TGTGCCAGTAGGGGGAGCACAGATACGCAGTATTTT. Encoded protein: CASRGSTDTQYF. The full variable domain, rest sourced from reference TRBV9 and TRBJ2-3, is DSGVTQTPKHLITATGQRVTLRCSPRSGDLSVYWYQQSLDQGLQFLIQYYNGEERAKGNILERFSAQQFPDLHSELNLSSLELGDSALYFCASRGSTDTQYFGPGTRLTVL.

The gene calls are TRBV4-1 and TRBJ1-6, with 8 bases identical to TRBD1. This CDR3 is built from 16 residues. The germline gives CDR1 MGHRA, CDR2 YSYEKL. The junction had 7 bases not matched to a gene; V was cut back by 5 bases and J by 4 bases. For the CDR3, the DNA is TGCGCCAGCAGCTCCCAGGACAGGGCGTATAATTCACCCCTCCACTTT. It yields the protein CASSSQDRAYNSPLHF.

The chain has TRBV7-6 and TRBJ2-1; the match to TRBD2 covers 8 bases. Germline CDR1 reads SGHVS; CDR2 reads FNYEAQ. V was pared by 2 bases and J by 5 bases, with 5 bases of the junction left unmatched. The CDR3 is 15 amino acids. The CDR3 DNA follows: TGTGCCAGCAGCTTATTAGCGGGAAGAAACAATGAGCAGTTCTTC. Amino acids: CASSLLAGRNNEQFF.

The rearrangement uses TRBV2 and TRBJ1-1, with 8 bases that match TRBD1. Looked up from germline, CDR1 is SNHLY and CDR2 is FYNNEI. This CDR3 has 12 residues. The junction had 3 bases not matched to a gene; V was cut back by 4 bases and J by 8 bases. CDR3 bases: TGTGCCAGCAGTGTTCCAGGGGGCGAAGCTTTCTTT. It specifies CASSVPGGEAFF.

This chain connects TRBV4-3 to TRBJ2-5; the D gene is possibly TRBD2 (5 bases). The CDR3 has 16 residues. Germline CDR1 reads LGHNA; CDR2 reads YSLEER. Trimming pared 0 bases from V and 1 base from J, leaving 12 bases between. The DNA of the CDR3 is TGCGCCAGCAGCCAAGACATCGGTGCGGGCCAAGAGACCCAGTACTTC. Its protein product is CASSQDIGAGQETQYF.

The V call is TRBV27, the J call TRBJ2-1, with TRBD1 as a possible D gene (6 bases). Trimming removed 5 bases at V and 0 bases at J, with 14 bases between. The CDR3 length is 16 residues. From germline, CDR1 is MNHEY and CDR2 SMNVEV (reference sequence). CDR3 residues: CASSLGAVRSYNEQFF. For the CDR3, the DNA is TGTGCCAGCAGTCTGGGGGCGGTGCGCTCCTACAATGAGCAGTTCTTC.

The V call is TRBV9, the J call TRBJ2-1, with 9 nucleotides matching TRBD1. Looked up from germline, CDR1 is SGDLS and CDR2 is YYNGEE. The V segment lost 0 bases and the J segment 6 bases; nucleotides outside the gene matches: 4. The CDR3 is 15 amino acids. CDR3 DNA sequence: TGTGCCAGCAGCGTAGCGTGGACAGGGGTCAATGAGCAGTTCTTC. Residues: CASSVAWTGVNEQFF.

This chain links TRBV4-1 with TRBJ2-5; TRBD2 agrees at 8 bases. The J segment lost 4 bases and the V segment lost 4 bases, leaving 5 bases of the junction unmatched. The CDR3 extends over 14 amino acids. The V gene's germline CDR1 is MGHRA and CDR2 YSYEKL. The CDR3 is CASSPRTSLETQYF. CDR3 DNA: TGCGCCAGCAGCCCTCGGACTAGCCTAGAGACCCAGTACTTC.

The V call is TRBV6-5, the J call TRBJ1-4; 7 bases fit TRBD1. The CDR3 loop spans 16 amino acids. V shed 2 bases and J 8 bases; nucleotides not matched to a gene: 11. From germline, CDR1 is MNHEY and CDR2 SVGAGI. CDR3 protein: CASSYGTAAVGEKLFF. CDR3 coding DNA: TGTGCCAGCAGTTACGGGACAGCGGCTGTAGGGGAAAAACTGTTTTTT.

This sequence joins TRBV7-9 and TRBJ2-1; 9 bases line up with TRBD2. Trimming removed 5 bases from V and 7 bases from J; junction bases left unmatched: 15. The CDR3 length is 17 residues. CDR1 is SEHNR, CDR2 FQNEAQ, per germline (reference sequence). The CDR3 DNA sequence: TGTGCCAGCAGCCCCAAGGATGGCGGGAGGGCCGGTAATGAGCAGTTCTTC. Translating it yields CASSPKDGGRAGNEQFF.

This clone was seen a single time. The chain uses TRBV25-1 and TRBJ2-1; 10 nucleotides match TRBD2. CDR1 MGHDK and CDR2 SYGVNS come from the germline V gene. This CDR3 is 14 amino acids long. V dropped 4 bases and J dropped 9; count of bases not matched to a gene: 6. The CDR3 nucleotides are TGTGCCAGCAGTGTTGAGCGGGGGGGCGGTGAGCAGTTCTTC. This codes for CASSVERGGGEQFF.

This clone was seen more than once but under ten times. The genes are TRBV28 and TRBJ1-1; TRBD1 might be the D (6 bases). The germline V and J ends were trimmed by 3 bases and 1 base, with 12 bases remaining between them. Germline assignment: CDR1 MDHEN and CDR2 SYDVKM. The CDR3 runs 15 residues. CDR3 nucleotide sequence: TGTGCCAGCAGTTTTTTTGGGGGCCCGAACACTGAAGCTTTCTTT. Encoded protein: CASSFFGGPNTEAFF. The full variable domain, rest sourced from reference TRBV28 and TRBJ1-1, is DVKVTQSSRYLVKRTGEKVFLECVQDMDHENMFWYRQDPGLGLRLIYFSYDVKMKEKGDIPEGYSVSREKKERFSLILESASTNQTSMYLCASSFFGGPNTEAFFGQGTRLTVV.

The V call is TRBV6-1, the J call TRBJ2-6; D may be TRBD1 (6 bases). CDR3 length: 16 amino acids. The V gene lost 4 bases and the J gene lost 6 bases, with 16 bases spanning the gap. Germline-derived CDR1 and CDR2 are MNHNS and SASEGT. This CDR3 reads CASSGGTPSVANVLTF. The DNA for the CDR3 is TGTGCCAGCAGTGGGGGGACACCTTCAGTGGCCAACGTCCTGACTTTC.

In nucleotides, the CDR3 is TGCGCCAGCAGTCCCCAGAGGTATGGCTACACCTTC. Translation: CASSPQRYGYTF. The chain uses TRBV23-1 and TRBJ1-2; D call uncertain. TRBV23-1 is assigned to the ORF class and has an uncertain function. The CDR3 runs 12 residues. Trimming took 4 bases from V and 5 from J, leaving 8 bases between them.